The present T cell receptor beta chain was sequenced within a study of response to subunit inactivated influenza vaccine. This clonotype was seen ten or more times. The germline V gene encodes CDR1 SQVTM and CDR2 ANQGSEA. The CDR3 sequence is 14 residues long. With 4 bases clipped from V and 6 bases from J, the junction kept 7 bases outside the gene matches. TCRdb re-called the RT-PCR reads through MiXCR, storing one row per CDR3 protein. The sample records over 750,000 distinct CDR3 sequences, 21% being singletons. The chain employs TRBV29-1 and TRBJ2-1; 9 bases fit TRBD2. This specimen was PBMCs from blood, taken 5 days after vaccination. This clonotype originated in a man aged 50 to 60 who received an inactivated influenza vaccine. Here the CDR3 reads CSVAWLAGRNEQFF. The CDR3 DNA reads as TGCAGCGTTGCCTGGCTAGCGGGACGCAATGAGCAGTTCTTC.